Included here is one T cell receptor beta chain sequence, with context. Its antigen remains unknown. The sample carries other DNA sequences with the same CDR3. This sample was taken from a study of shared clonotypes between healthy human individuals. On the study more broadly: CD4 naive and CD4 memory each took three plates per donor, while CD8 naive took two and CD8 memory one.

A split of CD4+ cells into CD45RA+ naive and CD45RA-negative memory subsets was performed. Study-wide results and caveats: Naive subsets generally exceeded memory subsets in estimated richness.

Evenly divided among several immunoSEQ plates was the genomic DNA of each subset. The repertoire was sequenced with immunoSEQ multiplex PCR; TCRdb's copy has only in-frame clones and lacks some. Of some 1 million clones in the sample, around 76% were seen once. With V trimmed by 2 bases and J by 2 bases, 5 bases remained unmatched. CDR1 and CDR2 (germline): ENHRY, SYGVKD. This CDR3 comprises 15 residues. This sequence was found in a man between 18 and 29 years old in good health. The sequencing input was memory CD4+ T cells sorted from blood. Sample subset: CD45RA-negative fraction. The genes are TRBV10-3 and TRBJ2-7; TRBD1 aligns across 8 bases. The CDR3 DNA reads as TGTGCCATCAGTGAGGGACAGGGAGGCACCTACGAGCAGTACTTC. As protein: CAISEGQGGTYEQYF.